A single T cell receptor beta chain is shown here with its context. Its target is not known. This sample was included in a study of vaccination effects on CD4 cells after COVID-19. The repertoire was sequenced with immunoSEQ multiplex PCR; TCRdb's copy has only in-frame clones and lacks some. The repertoire consists of some 56,000 clones, with around 76% occurring once and the leading ten covering 4.5% to 5.5%. Germline-derived CDR1 and CDR2 are GTSNPN and SVGIG (reference sequence). The V end was cut by 0 bases, the J end by 5 bases, with 13 bases between. The CDR3 spans 14 residues. Sequencing was preceded by expansion of antigen-specific CD4+ T cells with viral peptide pools in the ViraFEST assay. The culture ran for roughly ten days before CD4+ T cells were isolated. Between March and December 2020, the person had a SARS-CoV-2 infection that PCR confirmed.

The receptor comes from a human donor who had a prior SARS-CoV-2 infection. The rearrangement links TRBV30 to TRBJ1-1; the D gene is possibly TRBD1 (5 bases). The material sequenced was CD4+ T cells from PBMCs cultured with HIV peptides, taken before COVID-19 vaccination. The subset is: HIV-1 Nef peptide pool negative control/reference culture. CDR3 nucleotides: TGTGCCTGGAGTGTAAAGGGGCGATTTACTGAAGCTTTCTTT. Its translation: CAWSVKGRFTEAFF. Looking up the rest from reference TRBV30 and TRBJ1-1 gives the full variable domain: SQTIHQWPATLVQPVGSPLSLECTVEGTSNPNLYWYRQAAGRGLQLLFYSVGIGQISSEVPQNLSASRPQDRQFILSSKKLLLSDSGFYLCAWSVKGRFTEAFFGQGTRLTVV.